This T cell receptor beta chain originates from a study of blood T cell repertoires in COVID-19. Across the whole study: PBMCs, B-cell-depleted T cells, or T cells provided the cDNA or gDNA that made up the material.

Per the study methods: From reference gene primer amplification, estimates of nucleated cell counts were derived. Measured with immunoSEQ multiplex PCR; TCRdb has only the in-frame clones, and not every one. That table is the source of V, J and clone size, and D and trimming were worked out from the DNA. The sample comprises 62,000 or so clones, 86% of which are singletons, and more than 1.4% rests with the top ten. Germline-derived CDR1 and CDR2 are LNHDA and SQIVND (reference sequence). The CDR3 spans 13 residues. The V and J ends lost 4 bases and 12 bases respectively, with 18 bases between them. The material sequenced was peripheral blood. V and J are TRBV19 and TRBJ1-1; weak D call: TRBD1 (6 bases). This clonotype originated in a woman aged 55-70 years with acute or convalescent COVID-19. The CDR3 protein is CASSTRDNFGTFF. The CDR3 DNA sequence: TGTGCCAGTAGTACCCGGGACAACTTTGGAACTTTCTTT.